This T cell receptor beta chain is from a study of OX40 agonist ivuxolimab in advanced cancers. Study results and limitations: Some patients without response likewise showed low normalized clonal expansion.

The table came from immunoSEQ multiplex PCR; TCRdb's copy has only in-frame clones and leaves some out. The sample has over 50,000 clones, 88% seen once. For this clone: What it recognizes is unknown.

The CDR3 has 15 residues. From germline, CDR1 is MNHEY and CDR2 SMNVEV (reference sequence). Trimming took 5 bases from V and 5 from J; bases not matched to a gene: 8. The clonotype comes from an adult with an advanced solid tumor such as melanoma, head and neck, liver or kidney cancer. This sample comprised CD4+ or CD8+ T cells sorted from blood, obtained in a trial of the OX40 agonist ivuxolimab. The chain links TRBV27 to TRBJ2-1, with 8 bases matching TRBD1. The CDR3 sequence: CASSPQGANHNEQFF. CDR3 sequence (DNA): TGTGCCAGCAGTCCCCAGGGGGCGAACCACAATGAGCAGTTCTTC.